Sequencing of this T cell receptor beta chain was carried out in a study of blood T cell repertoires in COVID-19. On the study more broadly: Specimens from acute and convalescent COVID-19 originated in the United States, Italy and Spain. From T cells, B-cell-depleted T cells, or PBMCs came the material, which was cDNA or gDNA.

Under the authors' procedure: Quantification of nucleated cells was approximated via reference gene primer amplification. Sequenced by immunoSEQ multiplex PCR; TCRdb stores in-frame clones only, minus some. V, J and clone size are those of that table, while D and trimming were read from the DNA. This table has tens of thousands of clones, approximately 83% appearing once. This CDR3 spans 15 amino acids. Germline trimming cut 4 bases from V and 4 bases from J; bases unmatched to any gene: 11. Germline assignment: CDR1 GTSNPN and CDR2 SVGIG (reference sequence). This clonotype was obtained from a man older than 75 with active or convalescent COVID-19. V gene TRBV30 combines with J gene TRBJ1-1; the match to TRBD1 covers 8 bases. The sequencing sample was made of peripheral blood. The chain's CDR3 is CAWKRTGFDGTEAFF. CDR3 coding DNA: TGTGCCTGGAAAAGGACAGGGTTTGACGGCACTGAAGCTTTCTTT.